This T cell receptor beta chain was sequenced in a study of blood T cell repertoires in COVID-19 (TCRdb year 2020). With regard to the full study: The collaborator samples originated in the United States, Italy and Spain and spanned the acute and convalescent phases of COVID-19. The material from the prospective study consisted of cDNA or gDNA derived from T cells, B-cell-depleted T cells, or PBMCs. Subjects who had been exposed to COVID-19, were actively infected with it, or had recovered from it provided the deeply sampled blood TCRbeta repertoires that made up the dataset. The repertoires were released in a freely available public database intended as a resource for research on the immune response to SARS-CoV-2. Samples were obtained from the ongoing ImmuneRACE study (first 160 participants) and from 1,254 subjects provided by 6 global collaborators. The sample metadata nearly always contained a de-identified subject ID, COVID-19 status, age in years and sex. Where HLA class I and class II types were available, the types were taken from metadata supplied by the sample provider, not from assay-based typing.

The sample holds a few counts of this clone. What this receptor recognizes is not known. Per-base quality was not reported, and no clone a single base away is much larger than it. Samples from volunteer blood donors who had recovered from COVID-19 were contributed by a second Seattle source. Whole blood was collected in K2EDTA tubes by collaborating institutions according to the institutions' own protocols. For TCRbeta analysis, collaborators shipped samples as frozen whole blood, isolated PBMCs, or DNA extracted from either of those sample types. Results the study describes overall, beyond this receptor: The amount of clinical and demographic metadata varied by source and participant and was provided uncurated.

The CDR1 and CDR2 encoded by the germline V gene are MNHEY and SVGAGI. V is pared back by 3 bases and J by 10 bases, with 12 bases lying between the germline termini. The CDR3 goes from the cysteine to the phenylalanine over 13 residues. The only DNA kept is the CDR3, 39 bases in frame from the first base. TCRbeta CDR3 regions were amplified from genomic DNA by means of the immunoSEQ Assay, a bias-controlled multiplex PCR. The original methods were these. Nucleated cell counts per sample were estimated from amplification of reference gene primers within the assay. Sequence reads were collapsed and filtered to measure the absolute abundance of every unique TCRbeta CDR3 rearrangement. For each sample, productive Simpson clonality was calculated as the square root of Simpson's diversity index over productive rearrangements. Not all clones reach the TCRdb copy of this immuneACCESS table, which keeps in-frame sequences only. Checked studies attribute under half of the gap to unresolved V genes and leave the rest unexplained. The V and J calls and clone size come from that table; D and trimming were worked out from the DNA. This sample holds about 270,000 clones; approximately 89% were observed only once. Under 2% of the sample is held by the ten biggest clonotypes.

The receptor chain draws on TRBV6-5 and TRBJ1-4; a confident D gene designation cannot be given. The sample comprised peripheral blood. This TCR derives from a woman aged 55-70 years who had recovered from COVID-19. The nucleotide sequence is TGTGCCAGCAGTTATAGGAGAGGTGGAAAACTGTTTTTT. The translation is CASSYRRGGKLFF.